This T cell receptor (beta chain) is from a study of cytomegalovirus exposure and HLA in healthy donors. Study as a whole: From donors who were HLA-typed, an early data release held around 85 million unique TCRs.

V lost 1 base and J 10 bases, leaving 10 bases between the germline ends. The CDR3 contains 13 residues. Germline CDR1 reads LNHDA; CDR2 reads SQIVND (reference sequence). 13 Jbeta primers and 60 Vbeta primers were used for the PCR. Sequenced by immunoSEQ multiplex PCR; TCRdb stores in-frame clones only, minus some. The table lists more than 100,000 clones. This receptor was identified in a man aged 18 to 30 in good health and CMV-seronegative. The chain uses TRBV19 and TRBJ2-2; D is possibly TRBD2 (7 bases). Sequencing was done on a sample of PBMCs. This chain's CDR3 is CASSIGGGQELFF. CDR3 nucleotides: TGTGCCAGTAGTATAGGGGGGGGCCAGGAGCTGTTTTTT.